One sample yielded the 32 T cell receptor beta chains listed below, sequenced in a study of TIL therapy for anti-PD-1-resistant metastatic lung cancer. This sample's time point: pre-treatment sample, taken before nivolumab and TIL therapy. The immunoSEQ assay was v3. Clones were read by immunoSEQ multiplex PCR, and TCRdb kept only the in-frame ones, dropping some. The sample has 55,000 to 65,000 clones, around 63% seen once; the top ten hold 6% to 8.5%. Source: blood, taken at baseline. Receptors were obtained from a person aged 25-80 years with non-small cell lung cancer.

This clone came up a few times. The genes are TRBV28 and TRBJ1-2; unclear D gene. Trimming left V 5 bases short and J 8 bases short, with 15 bases between. The CDR3 extends over 13 amino acids. The germline CDR1 and CDR2 sequences are MDHEN and SYDVKM. DNA for the CDR3: TGTGCCAGCAGTCCCATCGAAGAGAGGGGCTACACCTTC. As protein: CASSPIEERGYTF.

A few counts support this clone. The chain recombines TRBV5-1 with TRBJ2-2, with unresolved D. The CDR3 totals 13 residues. Germline V gene data show CDR1 as SGHRS and CDR2 as YFSETQ. Trimming took 2 bases from V and 3 from J, leaving 5 bases between them. The CDR3 protein is CASSFLDTGELFF. The CDR3 bases are TGCGCCAGCAGCTTCCTAGACACCGGGGAGCTGTTTTTT. Using reference TRBV5-1 and TRBJ2-2 for the parts outside the CDR3, the full variable domain is KAGVTQTPRYLIKTRGQQVTLSCSPISGHRSVSWYQQTPGQGLQFLFEYFSETQRNKGNFPGRFSGRQFSNSRSEMNVSTLELGDSALYLCASSFLDTGELFFGEGSRLTVL.

This clone was seen a handful of times. The final CDR3 position lacks the conserved phenylalanine or tryptophan, pointing to a likely read error. The DNA is left out, because the CDR3 cannot be placed on it with certainty; the CDR3 is given as TCRdb lists it. J is TRBJ2-7 and V is TRBV6-1; TRBD2, as called in the table, went unchecked against the DNA. Germline V gene lookup returns CDR1 MNHNS and CDR2 SASEGT. The CDR3 is 13 residues long, counting both termini. The CDR3 sequence is CASSEAPSGRASI.

This clone was detected only a few times. J is TRBJ1-3 and V is TRBV19; no reliable D call. V lost 7 bases and J 3 bases, leaving 7 bases between the germline ends. Germline lookup yields CDR1 LNHDA and CDR2 SQIVND (reference sequence). This CDR3 contains 12 residues. DNA of the CDR3: TGTGCCAGTACCCCGGATGGAAACACCATATATTTT. Amino acid sequence: CASTPDGNTIYF.

Comment on this clone: A read error may produce the germline difference seen at one junction end. The chain recombines TRBV7-3 with TRBJ2-5; TRBD2 matches at 8 bases. The CDR3 loop spans 14 amino acids. The germline V gene encodes CDR1 SGHTA and CDR2 FQGTGA. This CDR3 is CASSFSGNQETQYF. The CDR3 region has the DNA TGTGCCAGCAGCTTTAGCGGGAACCAGGAGACCCAGTACTTC.

The chain employs TRBV7-9 and TRBJ2-1, with no clear D. This CDR3 contains 12 residues. The germline V gene has CDR1 SEHNR and CDR2 FQNEAQ (reference sequence). Trimming took 3 bases from V and 9 from J, leaving 9 bases between them. CDR3 in amino acids: CASSLTFGEQFF. CDR3 DNA: TGTGCCAGCAGCTTGACGTTTGGTGAGCAGTTCTTC.

The chain joins TRBV7-2 to TRBJ2-3, with D unclear. V was cut by 1 base and J by 12 bases, with 11 bases left in between. This CDR3 is built from 12 residues. Germline values: CDR1 SGHTA, CDR2 FQGNSA. CDR3 coding DNA: TGTGCCAGCAGCTTAGGGTTCCGGCTACAGTATTTT. Translated: CASSLGFRLQYF.

The gene calls are TRBV5-5 and TRBJ2-7, with D hard to call. V gave up 0 bases and J gave up 2 bases, with 15 bases separating them. In germline, CDR1 is SGHKS, CDR2 YYEKEE (reference sequence). The CDR3 spans 16 residues. The CDR3 spells CASSLALHAAAYEQYF. The CDR3, as DNA: TGTGCCAGCAGCTTGGCCTTACACGCGGCGGCCTACGAGCAGTACTTC.

This clone has only a few counts. V and J are TRBV5-1 and TRBJ1-2; D is possibly TRBD1 (6 bases). CDR3 length equals 14 residues. The germline V and J ends were trimmed by 4 bases and 0 bases, with 10 bases remaining between them. CDR1 and CDR2 from the germline V gene are SGHRS and YFSETQ. Here the CDR3 reads CASSPDSPNYGYTF. The CDR3 DNA is TGCGCCAGCAGCCCGGACAGCCCTAACTATGGCTACACCTTC.

The J gene is TRBJ1-1, the V gene TRBV28; TRBD1 matches 8 bases. This CDR3 spans 16 amino acids. Germline V CDR1 and CDR2: MDHEN, SYDVKM. Trimming at V came to 4 bases and at J to 4 bases, leaving 11 bases not matched to a gene. CDR3 loop: CASSSHDRGWGTEAFF. In DNA, the CDR3 is TGTGCCAGCAGTTCCCATGACAGGGGATGGGGCACTGAAGCTTTCTTT.

This clone has just one count. The chain combines TRBV28 with TRBJ2-7, with TRBD1 matching over 7 bases. Trimming cost V 5 bases and J 4 bases; bases outside gene matches: 8. The CDR3 runs 14 residues. In germline, CDR1 is MDHEN, CDR2 SYDVKM. CDR3 nucleotide sequence: TGTGCCAGCAGTACACTACAGGGGATTTACGAGCAGTACTTC. Translating gives CASSTLQGIYEQYF.

The J gene is TRBJ1-1, the V gene TRBV6-1; TRBD1 matches at 7 bases. The CDR3 covers 13 residues. Germline CDR1 and CDR2: MNHNS and SASEGT. The V segment lost 5 bases and the J segment 7 bases; nucleotides outside the gene matches: 7. CDR3: CASSIQGWREAFF. CDR3 sequence (DNA): TGTGCCAGCAGTATACAGGGGTGGCGTGAAGCTTTCTTT.

The V and J genes are TRBV4-1 and TRBJ2-4, with a tentative D call TRBD2 (5 bases). This CDR3 has 17 amino acids. Germline V gene lookup returns CDR1 MGHRA and CDR2 YSYEKL. The germline V and J ends were trimmed by 2 bases and 0 bases, with 14 bases remaining between them. The CDR3 DNA reads TGCGCCAGCAGCCAAACCGCACTAGTCCTAGCCAAAAACATTCAGTACTTC. Amino acids: CASSQTALVLAKNIQYF.

The rearrangement uses TRBV5-1 and TRBJ1-5; a possible D gene is TRBD1 (6 bases). Germline lookup yields CDR1 SGHRS and CDR2 YFSETQ. The CDR3 covers 15 residues. With 4 bases removed from V and 2 bases from J, the gap between germline ends came to 13 bases. As DNA, the CDR3 is TGCGCCAGCAGCGAGGGGGGGGCTGGCAATCAGCCCCAGCATTTT. Protein sequence: CASSEGGAGNQPQHF. Full variable domain (remainder filled in from reference TRBV5-1 and TRBJ1-5): KAGVTQTPRYLIKTRGQQVTLSCSPISGHRSVSWYQQTPGQGLQFLFEYFSETQRNKGNFPGRFSGRQFSNSRSEMNVSTLELGDSALYLCASSEGGAGNQPQHFGDGTRLSIL.

The J gene is TRBJ2-3, the V gene TRBV14, with 9 bases identical to TRBD2. CDR3 length: 16 amino acids. The germline CDR1 and CDR2 sequences are SGHDN and FVKESK. V trimming: 3 bases; J trimming: 3 bases; junction bases outside the gene matches: 7. In DNA, the CDR3 is TGTGCCAGCAGCCAGTGGCGGGAGGGTTCTACAGATACGCAGTATTTT. This sequence encodes CASSQWREGSTDTQYF.

This clone appeared a few times. The J gene is TRBJ1-5, the V gene TRBV6-1; D perhaps matches TRBD1 (6 bases). Trimming cost V 0 bases and J 9 bases, with 15 bases left between them. The CDR3 has 15 residues. Germline V gene sequence: CDR1 MNHNS, CDR2 SASEGT. CDR3 residues: CASSEAGGAGRPQHF. The CDR3 region has the DNA TGTGCCAGCAGTGAAGCGGGGGGGGCCGGGAGGCCCCAGCATTTT.

The gene calls are TRBV6-6 and TRBJ1-4, with D unclear. The V gene lost 0 bases and the J gene lost 7 bases, with 15 bases spanning the gap. This CDR3 is built from 16 residues. Germline-derived CDR1 and CDR2 are MNHNY and SVGAGI (reference sequence). CDR3 amino acids: CASSYSMGAIGEKLFF. CDR3 bases: TGTGCCAGCAGTTACTCGATGGGTGCGATTGGTGAAAAACTGTTTTTT.

This clone has more than one count but fewer than ten. V usage is TRBV28 and J usage is TRBJ1-1; D is unclear. Germline loops: CDR1 MDHEN, CDR2 SYDVKM. The V gene lost 6 bases and the J gene lost 1 base, with 6 bases spanning the gap. The CDR3 covers 12 residues. The CDR3 bases are TGTGCCAGCAGAATTTCGAACACTGAAGCTTTCTTT. Protein: CASRISNTEAFF.

This chain joins TRBV5-1 and TRBJ2-7; D assignment may be TRBD1 or TRBD2 (6 bases each). Trimming stripped 0 bases from V and 4 bases from J, with 8 bases between. From germline, CDR1 is SGHRS and CDR2 YFSETQ. This CDR3 has 13 amino acids. Written as DNA, the CDR3 is TGCGCCAGCAGCTTGGAGGGGGGTTACGAGCAGTACTTC. It codes for CASSLEGGYEQYF.

The chain has TRBV5-6 and TRBJ2-7, with a tentative D call TRBD2 (5 bases). CDR3 length equals 11 residues. CDR1 is SGHDT, CDR2 YYEEEE, per germline. Trimming removed 4 bases at V and 3 bases at J, with 5 bases between. For the CDR3, the DNA is TGTGCCAGCAGCCGGGACTACGAGCAGTACTTC. Amino acid sequence: CASSRDYEQYF.

The chain combines TRBV19 with TRBJ2-1, with 13 bases that match TRBD2. CDR1 LNHDA and CDR2 SQIVND come from the germline V gene (reference sequence). Germline trimming cut 6 bases from V and 1 base from J; bases unmatched to any gene: 3. The CDR3 is 16 amino acids. The CDR3 bases are TGTGCCAGTAGGGGACTAGCGGGGTGGTCCTACAATGAGCAGTTCTTC. Amino acid sequence: CASRGLAGWSYNEQFF.

V usage is TRBV15 and J usage is TRBJ2-3; D is ambiguous. The V end was cut by 5 bases, the J end by 0 bases, with 12 bases between. Germline V lookup: CDR1 LNHNV, CDR2 YYDKDF (reference sequence). There are 15 residues in the CDR3. In DNA form, the CDR3 reads TGTGCCACCAGCGGGGTCGTCGTTAGCACAGATACGCAGTATTTT. Encoded protein: CATSGVVVSTDTQYF.

The rearrangement links TRBV9 to TRBJ1-2; weak D call: TRBD1 (6 bases). V was pared by 4 bases and J by 2 bases, with 15 bases between. CDR1 SGDLS and CDR2 YYNGEE come from the germline V gene. The CDR3 loop spans 15 amino acids. This CDR3 reads CASSPGVTGNYGYTF. In nucleotides, the CDR3 is TGTGCCAGCAGCCCGGGGGTTACAGGGAACTATGGCTACACCTTC.

This clone has only one observation. V and J are TRBV2 and TRBJ1-4, with 11 nucleotides matching TRBD1. The CDR3 loop spans 14 amino acids. The V segment lost 8 bases and the J segment 3 bases; nucleotides outside the gene matches: 2. Germline CDR1 SNHLY, CDR2 FYNNEI. The CDR3 loop is CASGQGAANEKLFF. The CDR3 coding sequence is TGTGCCAGCGGACAGGGGGCTGCTAATGAAAAACTGTTTTTT. The variable domain in full, completed from reference TRBV2 and TRBJ1-4, reads EPEVTQTPSHQVTQMGQEVILRCVPISNHLYFYWYRQILGQKVEFLVSFYNNEISEKSEIFDDQFSVERPDGSNFTLKIRSTKLEDSAMYFCASGQGAANEKLFFGSGTQLSVL.

This chain connects TRBV6-1 to TRBJ2-2, with D possibly being TRBD2 (6 bases). Between the trimmed V and J ends, which lost 5 bases and 3 bases, there was a span of 13 bases. Germline V gives CDR1 MNHNS, CDR2 SASEGT. The CDR3 runs to 15 residues. CDR3 in DNA: TGTGCCAGCAGTAGTAACCCGGGGGACACCGGGGAGCTGTTTTTT. Its translation: CASSSNPGDTGELFF.

The gene calls are TRBV6-5 and TRBJ1-2; 7 bases agree with TRBD1. CDR3 size: 14 residues. Germline-derived CDR1 and CDR2 are MNHEY and SVGAGI. J gave up 5 bases and V 7 bases, and 10 bases lay outside the gene matches. The CDR3 here is CASTNRGRAYGYTF. CDR3 nucleotides: TGTGCCAGCACCAACAGGGGTCGCGCGTATGGCTACACCTTC.

This clone turned up a few times. The chain is built from TRBV10-1 and TRBJ2-7; 10 bases align to TRBD1. Germline-derived CDR1 and CDR2 are WNHNN and SYGVQD (reference sequence). The V and J ends lost 6 bases and 2 bases, in that order; junction bases with no gene match: 4. CDR3 length: 14 residues. The CDR3 region is CASSSGTGAYEQYF. The CDR3 bases are TGCGCCAGCAGCTCCGGGACAGGGGCCTACGAGCAGTACTTC.

This chain links TRBV5-4 with TRBJ2-7; 14 bases are a match to TRBD2. The germline CDR1 and CDR2 sequences are SGHNT and YYREEE (reference sequence). With V trimmed by 4 bases and J by 7 bases, 7 bases remained unmatched. The CDR3 extends over 15 amino acids. CDR3 region: CASSPGLAGVGEQYF. The CDR3 DNA reads TGTGCCAGCAGCCCGGGACTAGCGGGGGTTGGGGAGCAGTACTTC.

J is TRBJ2-1 and V is TRBV5-1; TRBD1 might be the D (6 bases). Trimming took off 0 bases at V and 3 bases at J, with 10 bases between the two ends. Germline-derived CDR1 and CDR2 are SGHRS and YFSETQ. This CDR3 comprises 15 residues. The CDR3 DNA reads as TGCGCCAGCAGCTTGGAGGCAGGGGTCTACAATGAGCAGTTCTTC. This encodes CASSLEAGVYNEQFF. The full variable domain, its missing parts supplied by reference TRBV5-1 and TRBJ2-1, is KAGVTQTPRYLIKTRGQQVTLSCSPISGHRSVSWYQQTPGQGLQFLFEYFSETQRNKGNFPGRFSGRQFSNSRSEMNVSTLELGDSALYLCASSLEAGVYNEQFFGPGTRLTVL.

This chain connects TRBV7-9 to TRBJ1-1; 8 bases agree with TRBD1. CDR1 is SEHNR and CDR2 is FQNEAQ in the germline V gene (reference sequence). Trimming took 5 bases from V and 5 from J; bases not matched to a gene: 13. This CDR3 is 16 amino acids long. CDR3 in DNA: TGTGCCAGCAGCATAGGACAGGGTAGACCTAGTACTGAAGCTTTCTTT. Amino acids: CASSIGQGRPSTEAFF. The full variable domain, rest sourced from reference TRBV7-9 and TRBJ1-1, is DTGVSQNPRHKITKRGQNVTFRCDPISEHNRLYWYRQTLGQGPEFLTYFQNEAQLEKSRLLSDRFSAERPKGSFSTLEIQRTEQGDSAMYLCASSIGQGRPSTEAFFGQGTRLTVV.

DNA of the CDR3: TGTGCCAGCAGCCAGAGAACTGGAGGGGTGAGCACAGATACGCAGTATTTT. As protein: CASSQRTGGVSTDTQYF. The chain has TRBV5-4 and TRBJ2-3; weak D call: TRBD2 (6 bases). Looked up from germline, CDR1 is SGHNT and CDR2 is YYREEE (reference sequence). The CDR3 has 17 residues. The V gene lost 4 bases and the J gene lost 0 bases, with 18 bases spanning the gap. The full variable domain, its missing parts supplied by reference TRBV5-4 and TRBJ2-3, is ETGVTQSPTHLIKTRGQQVTLRCSSQSGHNTVSWYQQALGQGPQFIFQYYREEENGRGNFPPRFSGLQFPNYSSELNVNALELDDSALYLCASSQRTGGVSTDTQYFGPGTRLTVL.

This sequence joins TRBV10-1 and TRBJ2-3; TRBD2 matches at 15 bases. CDR1 is WNHNN, CDR2 SYGVQD, per germline (reference sequence). Trimming removed 6 bases from V and 6 bases from J; junction bases left unmatched: 16. The CDR3 contains 19 residues. This CDR3 is CASSLGLAGGRAGADTQYF. The CDR3 nucleotides are TGCGCCAGCAGCTTGGGACTAGCGGGAGGCCGAGCGGGCGCGGATACGCAGTATTTT.